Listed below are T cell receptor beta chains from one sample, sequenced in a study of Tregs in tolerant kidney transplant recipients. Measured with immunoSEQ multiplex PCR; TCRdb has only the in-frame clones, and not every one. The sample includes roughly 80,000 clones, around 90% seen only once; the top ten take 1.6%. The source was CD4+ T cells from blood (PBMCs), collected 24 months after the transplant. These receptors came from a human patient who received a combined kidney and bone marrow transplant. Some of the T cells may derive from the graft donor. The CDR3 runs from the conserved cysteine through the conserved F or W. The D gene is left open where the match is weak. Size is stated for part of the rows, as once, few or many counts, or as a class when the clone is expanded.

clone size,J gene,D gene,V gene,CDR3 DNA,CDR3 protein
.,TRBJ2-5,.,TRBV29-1,TGCAGCGTTGGCGCCAGGGGTAGGCAGACCCAGTACTTC,CSVGARGRQTQYF
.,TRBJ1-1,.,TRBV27,TGTGCCAGCAGTTTAAACGTGGAGACTGAAGCTTTCTTT,CASSLNVETEAFF
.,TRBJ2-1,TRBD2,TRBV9,TGTGCCAGCAGCGTAGGTCTAGCGGAATACTACAATGAGCAGTTCTTC,CASSVGLAEYYNEQFF
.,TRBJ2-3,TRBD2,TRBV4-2,TGTGCCAGCAGCCACAGCGGGGAGAGCACAGATACGCAGTATTTT,CASSHSGESTDTQYF
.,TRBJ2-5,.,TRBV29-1,TGCAGCGTTGTCCGGCAGGGCCAAGAGACCCAGTACTTC,CSVVRQGQETQYF
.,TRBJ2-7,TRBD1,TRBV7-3,TGTGCCAGCAGTCTCTATCCCCATTCGCGGGACAGGGTTGGACTTACCTACGAGCAGTACTTC,CASSLYPHSRDRVGLTYEQYF
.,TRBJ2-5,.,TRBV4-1,TGCGCCAGCAGCCAGAGTCTAGTGGGGACCCAGTACTTC,CASSQSLVGTQYF
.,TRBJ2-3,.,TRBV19,TGTGCCAGTAGTATAGGGAGACGAGCAGATACGCAGTATTTT,CASSIGRRADTQYF
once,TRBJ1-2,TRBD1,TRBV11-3,TGTGCCAGCAGTACACAGGACAGGGGCTATGGCTACACCTTC,CASSTQDRGYGYTF
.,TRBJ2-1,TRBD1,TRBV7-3,TGTGCCAGCAGCTTAATTCAGGGGGCTGGTAATGAGCAGTTCTTC,CASSLIQGAGNEQFF
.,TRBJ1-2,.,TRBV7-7,TGTGCCAGCAGCTTAGTTTTCCGGACACGATCAGCTAACTATGGCTACACCTTC,CASSLVFRTRSANYGYTF
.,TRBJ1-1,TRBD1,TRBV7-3,TGTGCCAGCAGCAATGACAGGGACCAAGCTTTCTTT,CASSNDRDQAFF
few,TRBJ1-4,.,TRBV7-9,TGTGCCAGCAGCTTAGCGGGACTTAGTTCAGACAAACTGTTTTTT,CASSLAGLSSDKLFF
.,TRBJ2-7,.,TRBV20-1,TGCAGTGCCGAGAGCGACTACGAGCAGTACTTC,CSAESDYEQYF
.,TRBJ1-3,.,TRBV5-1,TGCGCCAGCAGCAAACCGGGACTCCAAAGCTCTGGAAACACCATATATTTT,CASSKPGLQSSGNTIYF
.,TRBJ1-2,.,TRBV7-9,TGTGCCAGCAGCTCCCTGTGGGATAACAGGGACTATGGCTACACCTTC,CASSSLWDNRDYGYTF
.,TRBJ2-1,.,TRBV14,TGTGCCAGCAGCCTGAACTTCAATGAGCAGTTCTTC,CASSLNFNEQFF
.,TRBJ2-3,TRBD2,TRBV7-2,TGTGCCAGCAGCTTTCTAGCGGGAGTATCAGATACGCAGTATTTT,CASSFLAGVSDTQYF
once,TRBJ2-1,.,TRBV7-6,TGTGCCAGCAGCAGCTTCAATGAGCAGTTCTTC,CASSSFNEQFF
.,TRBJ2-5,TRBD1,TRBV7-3,TGTGCCAGCAGCTCCGGGACAGCACAAGAGACCCAGTACTTC,CASSSGTAQETQYF
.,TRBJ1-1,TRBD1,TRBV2,TGTGCCAGCAGTGAAAGGGGAACAGGGACAGGGAACACTGAAGCTTTCTTT,CASSERGTGTGNTEAFF
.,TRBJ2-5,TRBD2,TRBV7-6,TGTGCCAGCAGCCGGCAGCCGCGCGGGGGGGAAGAGACCCAGTACTTC,CASSRQPRGGEETQYF
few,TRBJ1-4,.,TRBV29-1,TGCAGCGTTGAAAGTGGGGGCGACGAAAAACTGTTTTTT,CSVESGGDEKLFF
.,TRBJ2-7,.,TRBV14,TGTGCCAGCAGCCAAGTTCGCGGGACTTACGAGCAGTACTTC,CASSQVRGTYEQYF
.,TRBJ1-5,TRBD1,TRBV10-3,TGTGCCATCAGTGCCGGACAGGGCAGCAATCAGCCCCAGCATTTT,CAISAGQGSNQPQHF
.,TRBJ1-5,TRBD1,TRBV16,TGTGCCAGCAGTTTCGGGACAGATCAGCCCCAGCATTTT,CASSFGTDQPQHF
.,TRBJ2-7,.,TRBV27,TGTGCCAGCAGTTTAGCCCGAGGAGCATACTACGAGCAGTACTTC,CASSLARGAYYEQYF
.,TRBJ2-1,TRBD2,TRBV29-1,TGCAGCGTTCCTTTGGGGAGGGCCCTCAATGAGCAGTTCTTC,CSVPLGRALNEQFF
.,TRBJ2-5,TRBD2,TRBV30,TGTGCCTGGATGGTCGCGGGGGTTCGGACCCAGTACTTC,CAWMVAGVRTQYF
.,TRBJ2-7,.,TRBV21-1,TGTGCCAGCAGCAAAGTCCGGAGAGTGTTCTACGAGCAGTACTTC,CASSKVRRVFYEQYF
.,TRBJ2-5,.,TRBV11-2,TGTGCCAGCAGCTTCGCGGGACGCCAAGAGACCCAGTACTTC,CASSFAGRQETQYF
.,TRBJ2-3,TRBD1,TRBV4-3,TGCGCCAGCAGCCAAGGGGGGACAGGGATATATACGCAGTATTTT,CASSQGGTGIYTQYF
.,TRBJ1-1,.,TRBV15,TGTGCCACCAGCAGAGATCTTAGATCACGCACTGAAGCTTTCTTT,CATSRDLRSRTEAFF
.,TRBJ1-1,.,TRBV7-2,TGTGCCAGCAGCCCCGAAGGGCGGAGGGCTGAAGCTTTCTTT,CASSPEGRRAEAFF
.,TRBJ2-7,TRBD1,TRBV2,TGTGCCAGCAGTGGGGACAGCTACGAGCAGTACTTC,CASSGDSYEQYF
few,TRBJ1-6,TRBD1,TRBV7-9,TGTGCCAGCAGGAGGGGACAGGGCGCCACTAATTCACCCCTCCACTTT,CASRRGQGATNSPLHF
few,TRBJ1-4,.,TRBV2,TGTGCCAGCATGGGGACTGGAGAAAAACTGTTTTTT,CASMGTGEKLFF
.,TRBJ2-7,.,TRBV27,TGTGCCAGCGGGAGAGGACCCCCCTCCTACGAGCAGTACTTC,CASGRGPPSYEQYF
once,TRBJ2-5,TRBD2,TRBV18,TGTGCCAGCTCCCAAGGACTAGCTCCAAAAGAGGAGACCCAGTACTTC,CASSQGLAPKEETQYF
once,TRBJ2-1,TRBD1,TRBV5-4,TGTGCCAGCAGCTTGCCCGGACAGGGGGATGTTAATGAGCAGTTCTTC,CASSLPGQGDVNEQFF
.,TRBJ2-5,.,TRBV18,TGTGCCAGCTCACCACTAACACAGCAAGAGACCCAGTACTTC,CASSPLTQQETQYF
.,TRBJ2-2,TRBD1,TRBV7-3,TGTGCCAGCAGCTCCCGGACAGGGGCAAACACCGGGGAGCTGTTTTTT,CASSSRTGANTGELFF
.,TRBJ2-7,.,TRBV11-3,TGTGCCAGCAGCGTGGGGGGCTACGAGCAGTACTTC,CASSVGGYEQYF
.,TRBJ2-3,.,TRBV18,TGTGCCAGCTCACCACGGAGAGAGAATACGCAGTATTTT,CASSPRRENTQYF
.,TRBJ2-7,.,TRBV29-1,TGCAGCGCCGGGACACCAACGGGGGAGCAGTACTTC,CSAGTPTGEQYF
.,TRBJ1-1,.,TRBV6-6,TGTGCCAGCAGGAATCGCCATAGTGTGAACACTGAAGCTTTCTTT,CASRNRHSVNTEAFF